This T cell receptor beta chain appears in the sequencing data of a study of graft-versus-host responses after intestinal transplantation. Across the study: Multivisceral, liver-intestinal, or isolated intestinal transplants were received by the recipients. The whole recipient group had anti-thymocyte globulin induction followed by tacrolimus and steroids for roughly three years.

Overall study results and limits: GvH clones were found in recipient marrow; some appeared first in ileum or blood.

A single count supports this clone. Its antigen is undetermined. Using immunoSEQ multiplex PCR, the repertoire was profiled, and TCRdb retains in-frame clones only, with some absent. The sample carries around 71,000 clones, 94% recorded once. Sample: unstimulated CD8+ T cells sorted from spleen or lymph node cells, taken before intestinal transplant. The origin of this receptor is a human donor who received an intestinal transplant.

The CDR3 DNA follows: TGTGCCAGCAGTCTGACAGGGGTTGTCACTGAAGCTTTCTTT. This sequence encodes CASSLTGVVTEAFF. V is TRBV28 and J is TRBJ1-1, with TRBD1 matching 8 bases. The V segment lost 5 bases and the J segment 4 bases; nucleotides outside the gene matches: 6. The CDR3 consists of 14 residues. Germline CDR1 is MDHEN and CDR2 is SYDVKM.